The source of this TCR beta chain is a study of T cell responses to AZD1222 COVID-19 vaccine. Sequencing used immunoSEQ multiplex PCR; TCRdb keeps in-frame clones, though not all of them. The sample lists around 160,000 clones; about 90% were seen once. Unmatched junction bases numbered 7, after V lost 2 bases and J lost 3 bases. The CDR3 spans 14 residues. Germline assignment: CDR1 GTSNPN and CDR2 SVGIG (reference sequence). This rearrangement joins TRBV30 to TRBJ2-7; 7 nucleotides line up with TRBD1. The source was peripheral blood, collected 28 days after the second AZD1222 dose. This TCR came from an adult who received the AZD1222 COVID-19 vaccine. CDR3 nucleotide sequence: TGTGCCTGGAGTAACCCCCCAGGGGGCTACGAGCAGTACTTC. Its protein product is CAWSNPPGGYEQYF.